The entry below gives a single T cell receptor (beta chain) sequence along with its context. This CDR3 has 13 amino acids. With V trimmed by 5 bases and J by 8 bases, 5 bases remained unmatched. CDR1 is KGHSH, CDR2 LQKENI, per germline. These data come from a study of cytomegalovirus exposure and HLA in healthy donors. A multiplex PCR was run with 60 Vbeta primers and 13 Jbeta primers. Profiling relied on immunoSEQ multiplex PCR, and the TCRdb table lists in-frame clones only, not all of them. The data hold around 50,000 clones, with roughly four fifths observed a single time. Sequenced material: PBMCs. This TCR derives from a man aged 50 to 59 in good health and CMV-seronegative. This chain joins TRBV18 and TRBJ1-1, with 10 bases lining up with TRBD1. DNA for the CDR3: TGTGCCAGCTCAGTGAAGGACAGGGGGGAAGCTTTCTTT. Its translation: CASSVKDRGEAFF.